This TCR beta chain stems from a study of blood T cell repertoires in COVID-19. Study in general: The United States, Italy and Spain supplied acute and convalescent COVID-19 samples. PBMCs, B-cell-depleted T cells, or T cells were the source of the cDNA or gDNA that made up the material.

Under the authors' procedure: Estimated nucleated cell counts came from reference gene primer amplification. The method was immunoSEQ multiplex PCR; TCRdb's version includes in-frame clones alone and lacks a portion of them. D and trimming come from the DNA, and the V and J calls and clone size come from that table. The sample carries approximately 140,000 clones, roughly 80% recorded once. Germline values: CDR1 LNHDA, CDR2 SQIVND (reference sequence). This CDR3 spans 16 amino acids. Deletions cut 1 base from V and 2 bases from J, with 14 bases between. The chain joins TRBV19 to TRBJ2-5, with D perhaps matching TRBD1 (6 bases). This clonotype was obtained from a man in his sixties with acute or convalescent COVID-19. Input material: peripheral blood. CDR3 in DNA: TGTGCCAGTAGTATAGGGAACAGGGCGTTTCAAGAGACCCAGTACTTC. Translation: CASSIGNRAFQETQYF.